The rows below give T cell receptor beta chains drawn from one sample of a study of monozygotic twins with inflammatory bowel disease. One entry per CDR3 protein, without DNA, is what TCRdb gives after re-calling the 5' RACE reads. The listing contains fewer than 450,000 distinct CDR3 sequences. Sequenced material: blood. The receptors derive from a human donor with ulcerative colitis or Crohn's disease, or a healthy co-twin of an affected twin (not recorded which). Both conserved end residues are part of each CDR3.

TRBV4-3	TRBJ2-1	CASSQDPTAGDLNEQFF
TRBV7-2	TRBJ2-1	CASSFPKGARNEQFF
TRBV20-1	TRBJ2-1	CSADRDRDYNEQFF
TRBV7-3	TRBJ1-6	CASSYSGTVDSPLHF
TRBV29-1	TRBJ1-1	CSAAVQENTEAFF
TRBV4-1	TRBJ2-3	CASSQDLREDTQYF
TRBV7-3	TRBJ2-7	CASSPPGGSTSGGAPYEQYF
TRBV14	TRBJ2-1	CASSYWGQNNEQFF
TRBV12-3/TRBV12-4	TRBJ1-4	CASALGTANEKLFF
TRBV7-9	TRBJ2-1	CASSFEAYNEQFF
TRBV7-3	TRBJ2-1	CASSPKGGAQLEQFF
TRBV5-1	TRBJ2-1	CASSPGLASYNEQFF
TRBV7-6	TRBJ2-5	CASSLGRTGGTQYF
TRBV11-2	TRBJ2-2	CASSLGVWNTGELFF
TRBV5-1	TRBJ1-2	CASSLAAEAYGYTF
TRBV27	TRBJ2-7	CASSFREEGREQYF
TRBV7-3	TRBJ1-4	CASSPSGYTGEKLFF
TRBV20-1	TRBJ2-3	CSADARGEADTQYF
TRBV12-3/TRBV12-4	TRBJ2-5	CASSLVAGGLRQETQYF
TRBV7-9	TRBJ1-1	CASRQFSLFTEAFF
TRBV12-3/TRBV12-4	TRBJ2-2	CASSSPAVSIHANTGELFF
TRBV6-4	TRBJ1-1	CASSERANTEAFF
TRBV7-9	TRBJ2-7	CASSLEPTGRNEQYF
TRBV7-8	TRBJ2-7	CASSFLSDATKRGVIYEQYF
TRBV7-8	TRBJ1-1	CASSLGQGATEAFF
TRBV5-4	TRBJ2-5	CASSFVSQETQYF